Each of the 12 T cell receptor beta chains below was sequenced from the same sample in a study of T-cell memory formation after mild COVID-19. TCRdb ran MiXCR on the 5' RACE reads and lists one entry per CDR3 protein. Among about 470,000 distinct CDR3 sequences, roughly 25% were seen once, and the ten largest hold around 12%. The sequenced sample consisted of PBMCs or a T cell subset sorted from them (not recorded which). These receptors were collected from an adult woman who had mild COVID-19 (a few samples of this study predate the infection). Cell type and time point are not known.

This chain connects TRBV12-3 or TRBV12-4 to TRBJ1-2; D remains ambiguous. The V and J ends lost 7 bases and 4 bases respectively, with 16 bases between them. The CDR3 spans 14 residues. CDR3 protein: CASTMHPTGYGYTF. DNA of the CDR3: TGTGCCAGCACCATGCACCCCACCGGCTATGGCTACACCTTC.

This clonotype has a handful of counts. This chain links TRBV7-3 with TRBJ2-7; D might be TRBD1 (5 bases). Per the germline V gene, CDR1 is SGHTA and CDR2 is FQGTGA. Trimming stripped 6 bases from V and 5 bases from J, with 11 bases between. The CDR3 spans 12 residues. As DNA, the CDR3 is TGTGCCAGCAGAGCCAGGGCCCACGAGCAGTACTTC. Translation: CASRARAHEQYF.

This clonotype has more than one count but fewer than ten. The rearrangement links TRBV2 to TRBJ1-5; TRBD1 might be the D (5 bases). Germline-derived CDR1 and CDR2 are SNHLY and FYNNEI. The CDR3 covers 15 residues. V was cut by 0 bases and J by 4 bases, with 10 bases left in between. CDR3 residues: CASSEAGGANQPQHF. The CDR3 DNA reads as TGTGCCAGCAGTGAAGCCGGGGGAGCTAATCAGCCCCAGCATTTT.

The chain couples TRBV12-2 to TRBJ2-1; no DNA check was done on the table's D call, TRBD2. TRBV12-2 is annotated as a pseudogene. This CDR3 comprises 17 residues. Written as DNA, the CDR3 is TGTGCAAGTCGCTTAGTATCTAGGCCCCGGCTCTACAATGAGCAGTTCTTC. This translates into CASRLVSRPRLYNEQFF.

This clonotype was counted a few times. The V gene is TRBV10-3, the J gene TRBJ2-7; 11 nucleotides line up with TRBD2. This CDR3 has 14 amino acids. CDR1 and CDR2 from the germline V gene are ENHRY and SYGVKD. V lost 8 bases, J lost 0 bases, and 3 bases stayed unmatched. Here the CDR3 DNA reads TGTGCCATCGCTAGCGGGAGGCCCTCCTACGAGCAGTACTTC. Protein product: CAIASGRPSYEQYF.

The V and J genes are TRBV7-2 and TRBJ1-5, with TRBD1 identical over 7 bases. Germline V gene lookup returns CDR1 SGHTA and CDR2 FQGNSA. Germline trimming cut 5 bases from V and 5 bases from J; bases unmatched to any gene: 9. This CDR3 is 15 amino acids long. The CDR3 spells CASSPTGTEHQPQHF. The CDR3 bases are TGTGCCAGCAGCCCCACCGGGACAGAGCATCAGCCCCAGCATTTT.

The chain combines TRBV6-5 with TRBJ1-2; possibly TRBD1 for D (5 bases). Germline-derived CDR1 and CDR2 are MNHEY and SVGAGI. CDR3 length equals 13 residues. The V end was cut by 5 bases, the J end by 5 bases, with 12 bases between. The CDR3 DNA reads TGTGCCAGCAGTCCCGCCGGGGGTTATGGCTACACCTTC. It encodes CASSPAGGYGYTF.

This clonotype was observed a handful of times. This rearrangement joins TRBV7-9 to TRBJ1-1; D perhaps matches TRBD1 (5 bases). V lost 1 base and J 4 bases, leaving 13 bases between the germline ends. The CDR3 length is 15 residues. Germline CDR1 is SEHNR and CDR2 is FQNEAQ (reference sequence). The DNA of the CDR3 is TGTGCCAGCAGCTTAGAGGGGAGGGTAACCACTGAAGCTTTCTTT. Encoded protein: CASSLEGRVTTEAFF.

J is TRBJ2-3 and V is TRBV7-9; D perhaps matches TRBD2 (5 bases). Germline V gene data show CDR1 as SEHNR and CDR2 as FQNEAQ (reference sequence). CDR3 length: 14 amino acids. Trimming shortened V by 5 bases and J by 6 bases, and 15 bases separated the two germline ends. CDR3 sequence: CASSPYGVSDTQYF. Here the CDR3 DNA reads TGTGCCAGCAGCCCCTACGGGGTGTCGGATACGCAGTATTTT. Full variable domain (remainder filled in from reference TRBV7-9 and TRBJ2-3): DTGVSQNPRHKITKRGQNVTFRCDPISEHNRLYWYRQTLGQGPEFLTYFQNEAQLEKSRLLSDRFSAERPKGSFSTLEIQRTEQGDSAMYLCASSPYGVSDTQYFGPGTRLTVL.

CDR3 region: CASSEASGIVFAGELFF. The CDR3, as DNA: TGTGCCAGCAGTGAAGCTTCAGGGATCGTCTTCGCCGGGGAGCTGTTTTTT. J is TRBJ2-2 and V is TRBV6-1; a weak D match, TRBD1 (5 bases). Trimming stripped 0 bases from V and 6 bases from J, with 17 bases between. The CDR3 consists of 17 residues. Germline V gene sequence: CDR1 MNHNS, CDR2 SASEGT.

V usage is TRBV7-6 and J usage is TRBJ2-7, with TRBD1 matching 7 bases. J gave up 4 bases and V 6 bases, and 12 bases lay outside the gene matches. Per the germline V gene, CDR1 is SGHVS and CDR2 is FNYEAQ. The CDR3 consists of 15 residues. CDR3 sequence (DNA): TGTGCCAGCAGGGAAATCGACAGGGACGGGTACGAGCAGTACTTC. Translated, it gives CASREIDRDGYEQYF.

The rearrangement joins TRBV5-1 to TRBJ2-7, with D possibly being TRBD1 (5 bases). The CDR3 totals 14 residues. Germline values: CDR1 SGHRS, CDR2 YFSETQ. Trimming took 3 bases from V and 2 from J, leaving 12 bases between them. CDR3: CASSSEARAYEQYF. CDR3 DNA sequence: TGCGCCAGCAGCTCTGAGGCCAGGGCCTACGAGCAGTACTTC.